This TCR beta chain is from a study of Tregs in tolerant kidney transplant recipients (dated by TCRdb to about 2019). Background for the entire study: The study used TCRbeta sequencing to identify donor-specific regulatory T cells before combined kidney and bone marrow transplantation, then tracked those cells after transplant.

Genomic DNA was extracted from sorted cells with the QIAGEN DNeasy Blood and Tissue Kit for TCRbeta CDR3 sequencing. High-throughput TCRbeta CDR3 sequencing, including PCR amplification with bias correction and internal controls, was performed commercially through immunoSEQ. The source study handled its data this way. Unique productive TCRbeta sequences were defined by CDR3 nucleotide sequence where primers matched, and otherwise by CDR3 amino acid sequence together with Vbeta and Jbeta genes. As a correction for sorting error, sequences shared between sorted populations at a frequency ratio of 2:1 or less were discarded, and the remaining shared sequences were assigned to the higher population. A sequence was defined as donor-reactive if the sequence was expanded at least 5-fold in CFSE-low cells compared with unstimulated cells and had a frequency of at least 0.01% in CFSE-low cells. Repertoire divergence was quantified by Jensen-Shannon divergence calculated from the top 100 TCRbeta sequences ranked by frequency. For samples with multiple sequencing runs, sorting error was corrected separately for each run before the runs were pooled. TCRdb limited this immuneACCESS table to in-frame rearrangements with V and J called. A share of clones is missing; checked studies link under half to unresolved V genes, and the rest is unexplained. The V and J calls and clone size are taken from that table; D and trimming were inferred from the DNA. This sample comprises around 50,000 clones, roughly 87% of them detected only once. The ten largest clones capture roughly a sixth of the sample.

Related donors were used in the transplants with nonmyeloablative bone marrow transplantation, and mixed chimerism was transient in the human trials. Thawed PBMCs were FACS-sorted into unstimulated Tregs (CD4+CD25+CD127-), CD4+ non-Tregs (CD4+CD25-), CD4 cells and CD8 cells. The patients were a handful of recipients of combined kidney and bone marrow transplants from the ITN036ST trial, and samples were available only for these trial subjects. Healthy control blood was processed to PBMCs with a Ficoll density gradient and then cryopreserved, whereas patient PBMCs were collected both before and after transplant. What the authors observed across the whole study: Donor-specific Treg expansion exceeded global Treg expansion in tolerant patients, suggesting antigen-driven rather than nonspecific expansion. The most biologically relevant and donor-specific TCRbeta repertoire appeared to be identified by expanding Tregs with activated donor B cells. For some patients the PCR primers changed over time, which made it impossible to compare the samples from those patients at the nucleotide level. Because only a small number of patients were included, the study had limitations, and the results will need to be validated in larger populations as well as under other immunosuppression protocols. Biological reproducibility was not directly addressed, though technical replication error appeared minimal.

CDR1 and CDR2 are drawn from the germline V gene (reference sequence): LNHDA, SQIVND. V was cut back by 9 bases and J by 5 bases, leaving a gap of 20 bases between them. The cysteine opens and the phenylalanine closes a CDR3 of 15 amino acids. Only CDR3 DNA is held: 45 bases, read in frame from base 1. Taking its sample share into account, this clone is medium-sized (0.01 to 0.1%). The specificity of this receptor is unknown. No quality values exist for individual bases; no much larger clone is one base distant. Sequenced material: CD8+ T cells from blood (PBMCs), taken 12 months after the transplant. The rearrangement joined TRBV19 to TRBJ2-1; confidence is insufficient to name the D gene. The sequence was obtained from a human patient who received a combined kidney and bone marrow transplant. After a transplant, certain T cells may trace back to the graft donor. The DNA is TGTGCCAGCAGATACGGGTCCTCCGATAACAATGAGCAGTTCTTC. Its translation reads: CASRYGSSDNNEQFF.